These 6 T cell receptor beta chains came from one sample sequenced in a study of cytomegalovirus exposure and HLA in healthy donors. The PCR employed 60 Vbeta primers together with 13 Jbeta primers. The protocol was immunoSEQ multiplex PCR, while the TCRdb copy is restricted to in-frame clones and leaves out a portion. The data show more than 55,000 clones, about four fifths seen once. The sequencing sample was made of PBMCs. All receptors come from a woman aged 40 to 50 in good health and CMV-seronegative.

V and J are TRBV9 and TRBJ1-3, with 8 bases aligning to TRBD1. The CDR3 contains 15 residues. Germline lookup yields CDR1 SGDLS and CDR2 YYNGEE. Losses at the gene ends were 0 bases for V and 1 base for J; bases not matched to a gene: 0. The CDR3 DNA follows: TGTGCCAGCAGCGTAGACAGGGGGTCTGGAAACACCATATATTTT. Amino acids: CASSVDRGSGNTIYF.

The rearrangement links TRBV5-4 to TRBJ1-2; TRBD1 matches at 7 bases. The germline V gene encodes CDR1 SGHNT and CDR2 YYREEE (reference sequence). Germline trimming cut 0 bases from V and 8 bases from J; bases unmatched to any gene: 4. The CDR3 spans 13 residues. This chain's CDR3 is CASSLVQGIGYTF. CDR3 DNA sequence: TGTGCCAGCAGCTTGGTACAGGGGATAGGCTACACCTTC.

The gene calls are TRBV28 and TRBJ1-5; TRBD1 matches 7 bases. Losses at the gene ends were 3 bases for V and 5 bases for J; bases not matched to a gene: 7. The V gene's germline CDR1 is MDHEN and CDR2 SYDVKM. The CDR3 has 15 amino acids. CDR3 sequence reads: CASSFQGVKDQPQHF. The CDR3 DNA is TGTGCCAGCAGTTTCCAGGGGGTGAAGGATCAGCCCCAGCATTTT.

The CDR3 nucleotides are TGTGCCAGCAGCTTGGTTGGCGGGGCCTTACTAGCCAAAAACATTCAGTACTTC. Its protein product is CASSLVGGALLAKNIQYF. V usage is TRBV5-5 and J usage is TRBJ2-4, with TRBD2 as a possible D gene (6 bases). From germline, CDR1 is SGHKS and CDR2 YYEKEE (reference sequence). CDR3 length: 18 amino acids. The V gene lost 0 bases and the J gene lost 0 bases, with 16 bases spanning the gap.

The chain employs TRBV28 and TRBJ2-7; 11 nucleotides agree with TRBD2. CDR1 is MDHEN, CDR2 SYDVKM, per germline. This CDR3 has 18 amino acids. Trimming took 4 bases from V and 3 from J; bases not matched to a gene: 14. As DNA, the CDR3 is TGTGCCAGCAGTTCGACGGAGCTTCTAGCGGGAGGCCTCTACGAGCAGTACTTC. Translated, it gives CASSSTELLAGGLYEQYF.

V is TRBV28 and J is TRBJ2-7; D not resolved. V lost 7 bases and J lost 4, with 8 bases in between. The CDR3 length is 11 residues. Germline CDR1 and CDR2: MDHEN and SYDVKM. The CDR3 protein is CASKRMYEQYF. CDR3 in DNA: TGTGCCAGCAAGCGAATGTACGAGCAGTACTTC.